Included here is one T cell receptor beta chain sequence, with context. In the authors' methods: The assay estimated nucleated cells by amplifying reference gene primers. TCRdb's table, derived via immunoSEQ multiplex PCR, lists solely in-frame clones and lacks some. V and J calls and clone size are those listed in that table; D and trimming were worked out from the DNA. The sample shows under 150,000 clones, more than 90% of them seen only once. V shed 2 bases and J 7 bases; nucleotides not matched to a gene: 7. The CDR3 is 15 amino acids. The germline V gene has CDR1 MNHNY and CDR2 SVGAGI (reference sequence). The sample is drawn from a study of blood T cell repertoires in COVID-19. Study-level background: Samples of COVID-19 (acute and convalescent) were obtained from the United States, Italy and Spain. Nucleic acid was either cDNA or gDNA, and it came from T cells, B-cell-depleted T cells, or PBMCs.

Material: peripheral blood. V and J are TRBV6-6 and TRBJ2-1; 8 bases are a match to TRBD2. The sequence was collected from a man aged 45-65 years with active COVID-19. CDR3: CASSYGSREGNEQFF. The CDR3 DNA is TGTGCCAGCAGTTACGGTTCCCGGGAGGGGAATGAGCAGTTCTTC.